The rows below give T cell receptor beta chains drawn from one sample of a study of cytomegalovirus exposure and HLA in healthy donors. Measured with immunoSEQ multiplex PCR; TCRdb has only the in-frame clones, and not every one. The data hold approximately 120,000 clones, with over 75% observed a single time. Sequencing input: PBMCs. Receptors were obtained from a man between 40 and 49 years old in good health and CMV-seropositive. CDR3s include the opening cysteine and the closing phenylalanine or tryptophan. A D gene is named only where the DNA matches it firmly. Size tells how often a clone was seen (once, few, many) or the class of an expanded clone, and some rows leave it out.

D gene,V gene,clone size,J gene,CDR3 protein,CDR3 DNA
TRBD1,TRBV6-6,-,TRBJ1-5,CASNIQGQGAGSPQHF,TGTGCCAGCAACATCCAAGGACAGGGCGCGGGATCGCCCCAGCATTTT
TRBD1,TRBV7-8,-,TRBJ2-4,CASSSPTGQRGIQYF,TGTGCCAGCAGCTCCCCGACAGGGCAGCGAGGAATTCAGTACTTC
TRBD1,TRBV28,-,TRBJ2-5,CASSQSGQGVETQYF,TGTGCCAGCAGCCAATCGGGACAGGGGGTAGAGACCCAGTACTTC
TRBD1,TRBV4-1,-,TRBJ1-1,CASSQAQGGQRTEAFF,TGCGCCAGCAGCCAAGCGCAGGGGGGCCAGCGTACTGAAGCTTTCTTT
-,TRBV2,-,TRBJ1-5,CASSEARTGMSPQHF,TGTGCCAGCAGTGAAGCGAGAACAGGAATGTCGCCCCAGCATTTT
-,TRBV18,-,TRBJ2-3,CASSVLVRDTQYF,TGTGCCAGCTCAGTCTTGGTTCGGGATACGCAGTATTTT
-,TRBV6-5,-,TRBJ1-5,CASGDQGGGQPQHF,TGTGCCAGCGGGGACCAGGGAGGAGGACAGCCCCAGCATTTT
-,TRBV27,-,TRBJ1-1,CASSFFLTDEAFF,TGTGCCAGCAGTTTCTTCTTGACTGACGAAGCTTTCTTT
-,TRBV7-2,-,TRBJ1-5,CASSFGPGGLQPQHF,-
TRBD1,TRBV7-2,-,TRBJ1-1,CASSKTGAPEAFF,TGTGCCAGCAGCAAGACAGGGGCCCCTGAAGCTTTCTTT
-,TRBV2,-,TRBJ1-3,CASTLLLSGNTIYF,TGTGCCAGCACACTTTTATTGTCTGGAAACACCATATATTTT
TRBD1,TRBV6-5,-,TRBJ2-7,CASSSKRQGAGEQYF,TGTGCCAGCAGTTCCAAACGACAGGGGGCTGGCGAGCAGTACTTC
-,TRBV4-1,-,TRBJ2-1,CASSHLEGSSYNEQFF,TGCGCCAGCAGCCACTTGGAGGGGAGCTCCTACAATGAGCAGTTCTTC
TRBD1,TRBV7-2,few,TRBJ2-3,CASSLVANRGLVDTQYF,TGTGCCAGCAGCTTAGTTGCGAACAGGGGGCTGGTAGATACGCAGTATTTT
-,TRBV28,few,TRBJ2-1,CASSGGGITSSYNEQFF,TGTGCCAGCAGTGGTGGGGGGATAACGAGCTCCTACAATGAGCAGTTCTTC
-,TRBV5-1,-,TRBJ2-7,CASSLRGSYEQYF,TGCGCCAGCAGCTTACGGGGCTCCTACGAGCAGTACTTC
TRBD1,TRBV9,-,TRBJ1-4,CASSVTGGTNEKLFF,TGTGCCAGCAGCGTAACAGGGGGGACTAATGAAAAACTGTTTTTT